This T cell receptor (beta chain) was captured in a study of human T cells and chemical hapten exposure. TCRdb processed the RACE reads anew with MiXCR; each CDR3 protein has one entry. The table includes a few hundred thousand distinct CDR3 sequences, about 6.9% detected once. The time point denotes: patch test 2, 6 weeks after DPC sensitization. Treatment defined: therapeutic diphenylcyclopropenone sensitization with weekly scalp DPC. The sample here was whole blood, taken in connection with sensitization to the hapten diphenylcyclopropenone (DPC). The TCR sequence derives from a woman between 18 and 29 years old with alopecia areata. Some clones in this sample may be carry-over from other donors' samples.

CDR3: CAISEPVLGTVKNHVPQETQYF. For the CDR3, the DNA is TGTGCCATCAGTGAGCCAGTCCTAGGGACAGTCAAGAATCACGTTCCACAAGAGACCCAGTACTTC. The chain links TRBV10-3 to TRBJ2-5, with 7 bases identical to TRBD1. Germline values: CDR1 ENHRY, CDR2 SYGVKD. This CDR3 has 22 residues. J was trimmed by 2 bases and V by 2 bases; bases with no gene match: 26.